These 3 T cell receptor beta chains originate from one sample sequenced in a study of blood T cell repertoires in COVID-19. TCRdb's table, derived via immunoSEQ multiplex PCR, lists solely in-frame clones and lacks some. The sample has about 89,000 clones, more than 70% seen once. Sequences were obtained from peripheral blood. Receptors were obtained from a man between 60 and 75 years old with acute or convalescent COVID-19.

The table lists this clone with a few counts. V is TRBV30 and J is TRBJ1-1; a weak D match, TRBD1 (5 bases). CDR3 length equals 15 residues. Germline lookup yields CDR1 GTSNPN and CDR2 SVGIG (reference sequence). V lost 1 base, J lost 3 bases, and 15 bases lay in between. The DNA for the CDR3 is TGTGCCTGGAGTGCCAAAAGGGGCGATTACACTGAAGCTTTCTTT. Protein product: CAWSAKRGDYTEAFF.

Concerning this clone itself: Distinct nucleotide sequences in the sample also encode this CDR3. The rearrangement links TRBV12-3 or TRBV12-4 to TRBJ1-2, with TRBD1 identical over 7 bases. The trim removed 1 base at V and 8 bases at J, leaving 4 bases unmatched. The CDR3 covers 13 residues. The CDR3 sequence is CASSLGQGYGYTF. The CDR3 DNA reads as TGTGCCAGCAGTTTAGGACAGGGATACGGCTACACCTTC.

The genes are TRBV23-1 and TRBJ2-5; a possible D gene is TRBD2 (6 bases). TRBV23-1 is an ORF; its function is uncertain. Trimming removed 2 bases from V and 0 bases from J, with 22 bases in between. The CDR3 contains 19 residues. This CDR3 reads CASSQPTPGTLENQETQYF. CDR3 nucleotide sequence: TGCGCCAGCAGTCAACCAACACCCGGGACTCTAGAGAACCAAGAGACCCAGTACTTC.